This T cell receptor (beta chain) was observed in a study of Graves' ophthalmopathy and Graves' hyperthyroidism. This clonotype occurred a few times. Its antigen is still unknown. This CDR3 spans 15 amino acids. In germline, CDR1 is LNHDA, CDR2 SQIVND (reference sequence). The ends were cut back, 3 bases at V and 4 bases at J, with 12 bases in the middle. TCR beta CDR3 amplification used RNA transcripts. A first-round RT-PCR used HTBI primers, followed by a second-round multiplex PCR. TCRdb called the multiplex PCR reads again in MiXCR, with one record for every CDR3 protein. The sample holds around 600,000 distinct CDR3 sequences; more than 40% are singletons and the top ten take around 3.3%. A duration under 3 months, NOSPECS ≥4, CAS ≥3 and moderate-to-severe activity characterized the donors with ophthalmopathy. Thyroid ultrasound, orbital computed tomography, TRAb, serum thyroxine and clinical symptoms formed the basis of diagnosis.

Study-level findings and limits: Discrimination between ophthalmopathy and stable hyperthyroidism by a 13-signature model showed about 89% sensitivity and 70% to 84% specificity.

Material: peripheral blood. The V and J genes are TRBV19 and TRBJ1-4; no reliable D call. The sequence derives from an adult man with Graves' ophthalmopathy. This CDR3 reads CASSMFYSRNEKLFF. The CDR3 nucleotides are TGTGCCAGTAGTATGTTTTACAGCCGTAATGAAAAACTGTTTTTT.